The 14 T cell receptor beta chains reported below all come from one sample, sequenced in a study of cytomegalovirus exposure and HLA in healthy donors. Use of 60 Vbeta and 13 Jbeta primers characterized the PCR. Sequencing was performed with immunoSEQ multiplex PCR; in TCRdb, only in-frame clones are kept and a portion is missing. The listing contains approximately 130,000 clones. Source material: PBMCs. The receptors come from a woman aged 60 to 75 in good health and CMV-seronegative.

The CDR3 nucleotides read TGCGCCAGCAGACCGGGACAGGGGATCTACGAGCAGTACTTC. Amino acid sequence: CASRPGQGIYEQYF. The rearrangement links TRBV5-1 to TRBJ2-7; 10 nucleotides align to TRBD1. V trimming: 5 bases; J trimming: 3 bases; junction bases outside the gene matches: 5. This CDR3 contains 14 residues. The germline V gene encodes CDR1 SGHRS and CDR2 YFSETQ.

The chain is built from TRBV2 and TRBJ1-5, with D uncertain. The V end lost 8 bases, the J end lost 2 bases, and 7 bases lay between the germline ends. Germline loops: CDR1 SNHLY, CDR2 FYNNEI. This CDR3 is built from 12 residues. The CDR3 here is CASRERNQPQHF. The CDR3 bases are TGTGCCAGCCGGGAGCGCAATCAGCCCCAGCATTTT.

The V gene is TRBV19, the J gene TRBJ1-5; no definite D call. The ends were cut back, 3 bases at V and 0 bases at J, with 9 bases in the middle. The CDR3 consists of 15 residues. Per the germline V gene, CDR1 is LNHDA and CDR2 is SQIVND (reference sequence). The CDR3 loop is CASSMKRNSNQPQHF. The CDR3 DNA reads as TGTGCCAGTAGTATGAAGAGGAATAGCAATCAGCCCCAGCATTTT.

This chain joins TRBV15 and TRBJ1-1, with D tentatively TRBD1 (5 bases). Trimming shortened V by 6 bases and J by 3 bases, and 20 bases separated the two germline ends. The length of the CDR3 is 16 residues. The germline V gene encodes CDR1 LNHNV and CDR2 YYDKDF (reference sequence). The CDR3 protein is CATRDGRQLLYTEAFF. The CDR3 DNA sequence: TGTGCCACCAGGGACGGGAGACAGCTCCTCTACACTGAAGCTTTCTTT. Complete variable domain (other parts from reference TRBV15 and TRBJ1-1): DAMVIQNPRYQVTQFGKPVTLSCSQTLNHNVMYWYQQKSSQAPKLLFHYYDKDFNNEADTPDNFQSRRPNTSFCFLDIRSPGLGDTAMYLCATRDGRQLLYTEAFFGQGTRLTVV.

The chain links TRBV28 to TRBJ2-7; 7 positions match TRBD2. J gave up 2 bases and V 2 bases, and 3 bases lay outside the gene matches. This CDR3 has 14 amino acids. The V gene's germline CDR1 is MDHEN and CDR2 SYDVKM. CDR3 amino acids: CASSLPSGAYEQYF. The CDR3 nucleotides read TGTGCCAGCAGTTTACCTAGCGGAGCCTACGAGCAGTACTTC.

V usage is TRBV15 and J usage is TRBJ1-5, with D tentatively TRBD1 (6 bases). The V end lost 1 base, the J end lost 1 base, and 14 bases lay between the germline ends. Germline CDR1 reads LNHNV; CDR2 reads YYDKDF (reference sequence). CDR3 length equals 17 residues. The CDR3 region has the DNA TGTGCCACCAGCAGAGTAACTAAGGGGGGGAGCAATCAGCCCCAGCATTTT. Its translation: CATSRVTKGGSNQPQHF.

This chain connects TRBV9 to TRBJ1-1; a possible D gene is TRBD1 (5 bases). The germline V gene encodes CDR1 SGDLS and CDR2 YYNGEE. Trimming stripped 3 bases from V and 4 bases from J, with 16 bases between. This CDR3 comprises 15 residues. The CDR3 here is CASSDARTGGTEAFF. Written as DNA, the CDR3 is TGTGCCAGCAGCGACGCCCGGACGGGGGGCACTGAAGCTTTCTTT.

This chain uses TRBV7-8 with TRBJ2-3, with D tentatively TRBD2 (6 bases). Trimming pared 0 bases from V and 2 bases from J, leaving 21 bases between. This CDR3 region has 19 residues. Per the germline V gene, CDR1 is SGHVS and CDR2 is FQNEAQ. The CDR3 bases are TGTGCCAGCAGCTTAGCGGTCAAGGGCGGACTACGCTCCACAGATACGCAGTATTTT. Amino acid sequence: CASSLAVKGGLRSTDTQYF.

This chain uses TRBV15 with TRBJ2-1, with unresolved D. The CDR3 spans 15 residues. CDR1 LNHNV and CDR2 YYDKDF come from the germline V gene (reference sequence). V was trimmed by 0 bases and J by 2 bases, leaving 8 bases between them. Written as DNA, the CDR3 is TGTGCCACCAGCAGAGATCCGGGTACCTACAATGAGCAGTTCTTC. Translated, it gives CATSRDPGTYNEQFF.

This CDR3 reads CASSPRGGGASGNTIYF. In DNA, the CDR3 is TGCGCCAGCAGCCCTCGCGGCGGCGGGGCCTCTGGAAACACCATATATTTT. The rearrangement links TRBV4-1 to TRBJ1-3, with D maybe TRBD1 (5 bases). The CDR3 loop spans 17 amino acids. Between the trimmed V and J ends, which lost 4 bases and 0 bases, there was a span of 16 bases. Germline V gives CDR1 MGHRA, CDR2 YSYEKL.

The chain joins TRBV30 to TRBJ2-2; 7 bases agree with TRBD1. Trimming cost V 2 bases and J 3 bases; bases outside gene matches: 6. The CDR3 length is 15 residues. The germline CDR1 and CDR2 sequences are GTSNPN and SVGIG (reference sequence). The DNA for the CDR3 is TGTGCCTGGAGTAGGACAGGAAGTTACACCGGGGAGCTGTTTTTT. It translates to CAWSRTGSYTGELFF.

With respect to this clone: A junction end diverges from the germline sequence, so it may reflect a read error. The CDR3 is CASSPLPDSGNAIYF. DNA of the CDR3: TGTGCCAGCAGCCCGTTACCGGACTCTGGAAACGCCATATATTTT. The V and J genes are TRBV4-2 and TRBJ1-3, with no clear D. The CDR3 sequence is 15 residues long. Germline V gene data show CDR1 as LGHNA and CDR2 as YNFKEQ.

The chain uses TRBV5-1 and TRBJ2-1, with TRBD2 as a possible D gene (7 bases). V lost 4 bases to trimming and J lost 8 bases, with 25 bases between them. The CDR3 runs 17 residues. Germline lookup yields CDR1 SGHRS and CDR2 YFSETQ. CDR3 protein: CASSPVYSGGGADEQFF. Here the CDR3 DNA reads TGCGCCAGCAGCCCCGTATATTCTGGTGGGGGGGCGGATGAGCAGTTCTTC.

The chain uses TRBV14 and TRBJ1-2; TRBD1 matches 7 bases. The CDR3 covers 14 residues. After removal of 4 bases from V and 7 bases from J, the junction contained 9 bases not matched to a gene. Germline lookup yields CDR1 SGHDN and CDR2 FVKESK. The CDR3 loop is CASSPRDREIGYTF. Here the CDR3 DNA reads TGTGCCAGCAGCCCACGGGACAGAGAAATTGGCTACACCTTC.